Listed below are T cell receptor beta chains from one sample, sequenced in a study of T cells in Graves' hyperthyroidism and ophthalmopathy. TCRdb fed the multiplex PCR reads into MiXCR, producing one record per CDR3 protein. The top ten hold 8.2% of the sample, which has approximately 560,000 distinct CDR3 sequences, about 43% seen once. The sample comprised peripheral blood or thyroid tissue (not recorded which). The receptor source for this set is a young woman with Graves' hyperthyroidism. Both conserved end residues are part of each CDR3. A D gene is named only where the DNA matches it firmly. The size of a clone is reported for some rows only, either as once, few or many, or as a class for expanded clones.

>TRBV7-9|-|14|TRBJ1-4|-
TGTGCCAACAGCTTAGAGAGGGCTAATGAAAAACTGTTTTTT
CANSLERANEKLFF
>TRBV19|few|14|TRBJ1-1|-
TGTGCCAGTAGCACTAGACAGGCGGAGGGTGAAGCTTTCTTT
CASSTRQAEGEAFF
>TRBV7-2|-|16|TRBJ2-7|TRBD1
TGTGCCAGCAGTAAAAGGACAGGGCTGATCTCCTACGAGCAGTACTTC
CASSKRTGLISYEQYF
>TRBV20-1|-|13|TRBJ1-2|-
TGCAGTGCTAGATCAGACAGCCTCTATGGCTACACCTTC
CSARSDSLYGYTF
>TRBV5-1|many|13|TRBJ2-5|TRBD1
TGTGCCAGCAGTACAGGGGGCCAAGAGACCCAGTACTTC
CASSTGGQETQYF
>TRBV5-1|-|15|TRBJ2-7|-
TGCGCCAGCAGCTTTACCGGGACAACGACCTACGAGCAGTACTTC
CASSFTGTTTYEQYF
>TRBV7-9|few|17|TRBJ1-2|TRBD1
TGTGCCAGCAGCGTCCGGGCGGGGGCCAGGGGGCTGAGAGACTACACCTTC
CASSVRAGARGLRDYTF
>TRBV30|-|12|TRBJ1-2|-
TGTGCCTGGAGTACCGCGGACTATGGCTACACCTTC
CAWSTADYGYTF
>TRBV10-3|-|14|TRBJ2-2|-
TGTGCCATCACCGGGACGGAGTACACCGGGGAGCTGTTTTTT
CAITGTEYTGELFF
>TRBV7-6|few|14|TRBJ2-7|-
TGTGCCAGCAGTATCCTTCCGTCCGCCTACGAGCAGTACTTC
CASSILPSAYEQYF
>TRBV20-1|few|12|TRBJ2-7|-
TGCAGTGCCTCCAAAGTCCTGGACGAGCAGTACTTC
CSASKVLDEQYF
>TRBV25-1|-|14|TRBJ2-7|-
TGTGCCAGTAGCTCATGGCTAGACAACTACGAGCAGTACTTC
CASSSWLDNYEQYF
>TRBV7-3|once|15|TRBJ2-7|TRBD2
TGTGCCAGCACCCTCTTAGCGGGAACCCTCTTCGAGCAGTACTTC
CASTLLAGTLFEQYF
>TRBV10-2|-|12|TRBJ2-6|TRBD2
TGCGTCGGGAGGTCTGGGGCCAACGTCCTGACTTTC
CVGRSGANVLTF
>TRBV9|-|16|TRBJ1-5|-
TGTGCCAGCAGCGGAGCTGGCGGGGATAGCAATCAGCCCCAGCATTTT
CASSGAGGDSNQPQHF
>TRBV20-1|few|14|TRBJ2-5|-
TGCAGTGCTAGGGGGGACTTGGGGAGGGAGACCCAGTACTTC
CSARGDLGRETQYF
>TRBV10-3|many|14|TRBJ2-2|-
TGTGCCTCGACAGCCTGGAAGAACACCGGGGAGCTGTTTTTT
CASTAWKNTGELFF
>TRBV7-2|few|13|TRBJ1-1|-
TGTGCCAGCAGCCCGGACTGGGGCACTGAAGCTTTCTTT
CASSPDWGTEAFF
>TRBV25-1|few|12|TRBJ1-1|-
TGTGCCAGCAGTTCCCCAGGGCGGCTAGCTTTCTTT
CASSSPGRLAFF
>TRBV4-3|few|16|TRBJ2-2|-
TGCGCCAGCAGCCAAGATCGTGGGGGCACCACCGGGGAGCTGTTTTTT
CASSQDRGGTTGELFF
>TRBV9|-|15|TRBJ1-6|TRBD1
TGTGCCAGCAGCCAAGGCAGGGACAGGGATTCACCCCTCCACTTT
CASSQGRDRDSPLHF
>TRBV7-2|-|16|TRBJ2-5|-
TGTGCCAGCAGCGTCGGGAGCTACACGTACCAAGAGACCCAGTACTTC
CASSVGSYTYQETQYF
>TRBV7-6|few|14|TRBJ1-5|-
TGTGCCAGCAGCTTAGTCCCAGGTAATCAGCCCCAGCATTTT
CASSLVPGNQPQHF
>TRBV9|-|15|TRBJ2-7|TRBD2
TGTGCCAGCAGCGTAGGGGAGGGATCTCCCTACGAGCAGTACTTC
CASSVGEGSPYEQYF
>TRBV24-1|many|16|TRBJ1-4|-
TGTGCCACCAGTGATGGGGAGTCTGGACGCGGTGAAAAACTGTTTTTT
CATSDGESGRGEKLFF
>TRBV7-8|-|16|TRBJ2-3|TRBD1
TGTGCCAGCGAACCCACCCAGGGGGCATTCACAGATACGCAGTATTTT
CASEPTQGAFTDTQYF
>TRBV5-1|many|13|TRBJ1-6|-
TGCGCCAGCAGCATAGGGACTAATTCACCCCTCCACTTT
CASSIGTNSPLHF
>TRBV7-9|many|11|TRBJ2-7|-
TGTGCCAGCAGCTTGGAGGACGAGCAGTACTTC
CASSLEDEQYF
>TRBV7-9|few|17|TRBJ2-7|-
TGTGCCAGCAGCCGTAGTAGCCTGGACACCCCGTCCTACGAGCAGTACTTC
CASSRSSLDTPSYEQYF
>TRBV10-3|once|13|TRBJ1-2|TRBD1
TGTGCCATCACTCCCGGGACAGGGGACGGCTACACCTTC
CAITPGTGDGYTF
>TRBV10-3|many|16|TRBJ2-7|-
TGTGCCATCAGTGAGTCGGGAACGTTAAGCTCCTACGAGCAGTACTTC
CAISESGTLSSYEQYF
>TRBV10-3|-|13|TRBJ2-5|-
TGTGCCAGCAGTATGAACCCATCGGAGACCCAGTACTTC
CASSMNPSETQYF
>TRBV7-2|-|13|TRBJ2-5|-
TGTGCCAGCAGTTTGGGTAGCTTGGCGACCCAGTACTTC
CASSLGSLATQYF
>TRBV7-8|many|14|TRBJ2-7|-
TGTGCCAGCAGCTCGCCGATCTCCCACTACGAGCAGTACTTC
CASSSPISHYEQYF
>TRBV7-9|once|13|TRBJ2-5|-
TGTGCCAGCAGCTTAGGGCGATGGGAGACCCAGTACTTC
CASSLGRWETQYF
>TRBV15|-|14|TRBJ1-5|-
TGTGCCACTCGCCGGGGGACCTACAATGAGCCCCAGCATTTT
CATRRGTYNEPQHF
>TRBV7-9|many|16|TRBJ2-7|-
TGTGCCAGCAGCGCAAGATACGGGGGAGAGTCCTACGAGCAGTACTTC
CASSARYGGESYEQYF
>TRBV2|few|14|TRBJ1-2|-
TGTGCCAGCAGTGAAGCGCCTGTAGGGTTTGGCTACACCTTC
CASSEAPVGFGYTF
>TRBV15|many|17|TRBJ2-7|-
TGTGCCACCAGCAGAGATCACCCCGGGGGCCACTCCTACGAGCAGTACTTC
CATSRDHPGGHSYEQYF
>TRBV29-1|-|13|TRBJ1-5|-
TGCAGCGTGACTCCCGCGGGGGGGCAGCCCCAGCATTTT
CSVTPAGGQPQHF
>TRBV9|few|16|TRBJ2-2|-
TGTGCCAGCAGCGTAGCCTCGCGGTCGAACACCGGGGAGCTGTTTTTT
CASSVASRSNTGELFF
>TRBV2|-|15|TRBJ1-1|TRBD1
TGTGCCAGCAGTGAAGCTGGGACAGTAAACACTGAAGCTTTCTTT
CASSEAGTVNTEAFF
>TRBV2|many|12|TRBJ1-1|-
TGTGCCAGCAGTGAAAAGGTTTGGGAAGCTTTCTTT
CASSEKVWEAFF
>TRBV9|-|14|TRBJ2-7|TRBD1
TGTGCCAGCAGCGTAGGGGACAGCTCCTCCGAGCAGTACTTC
CASSVGDSSSEQYF
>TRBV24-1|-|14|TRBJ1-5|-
TGTGCCACCAGTGACTCGACCTACCGAGAGACCCAGCATTTT
CATSDSTYRETQHF
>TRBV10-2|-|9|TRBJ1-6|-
TGCGCCAGCAGTGAGCCCTTCCACTTT
CASSEPFHF
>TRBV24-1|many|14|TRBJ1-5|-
TGTGCCACCAGTGACCGCGGCGGGAATCAGCCCCAGCATTTT
CATSDRGGNQPQHF
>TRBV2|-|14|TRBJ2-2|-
TGTGCCAGCTCAAAGGGGGTGAACACCGGGGAGCTGTTTTTT
CASSKGVNTGELFF
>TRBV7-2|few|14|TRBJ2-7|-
TGTGCCAGCAGCTCAGGACTGCTTACCTACGAGCAGTACTTC
CASSSGLLTYEQYF
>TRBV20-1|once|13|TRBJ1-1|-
TGCAGTGCGGTAGGGTTTCCGAACACTGAAGCTTTCTTT
CSAVGFPNTEAFF
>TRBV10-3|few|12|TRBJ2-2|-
TGTGCCAGCACTCAGGGGTCCGGGGAGCTGTTTTTT
CASTQGSGELFF
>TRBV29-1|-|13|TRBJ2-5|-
TGCAGCGTTGGCGGCAGGACCGTAGAGACCCAGTACTTC
CSVGGRTVETQYF
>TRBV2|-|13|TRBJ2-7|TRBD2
TGTGCCAGCAGGGTGACTAGCCGCTACGAGCAGTACTTC
CASRVTSRYEQYF
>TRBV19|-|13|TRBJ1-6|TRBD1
TGTGCCAGTAGTATGGACAGGGATTCACCCCTCCACTTT
CASSMDRDSPLHF
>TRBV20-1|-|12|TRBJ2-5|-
TGCAGTGCTAGTCGCGGACAAGAGACCCGGTACTTC
CSASRGQETRYF
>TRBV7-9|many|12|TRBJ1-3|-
TGTGCCAGCAGCCGCTCTGGAAACACCATATATTTT
CASSRSGNTIYF
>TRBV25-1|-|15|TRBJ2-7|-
TGTGTCAGTAGCACAACTGGAAGGAGCTCCTACGAGCAGTACTTC
CVSSTTGRSSYEQYF
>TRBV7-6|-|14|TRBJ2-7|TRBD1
TGTGCCACGGTCACCGGGACAGGGTACTACGAGCAGTACTTC
CATVTGTGYYEQYF